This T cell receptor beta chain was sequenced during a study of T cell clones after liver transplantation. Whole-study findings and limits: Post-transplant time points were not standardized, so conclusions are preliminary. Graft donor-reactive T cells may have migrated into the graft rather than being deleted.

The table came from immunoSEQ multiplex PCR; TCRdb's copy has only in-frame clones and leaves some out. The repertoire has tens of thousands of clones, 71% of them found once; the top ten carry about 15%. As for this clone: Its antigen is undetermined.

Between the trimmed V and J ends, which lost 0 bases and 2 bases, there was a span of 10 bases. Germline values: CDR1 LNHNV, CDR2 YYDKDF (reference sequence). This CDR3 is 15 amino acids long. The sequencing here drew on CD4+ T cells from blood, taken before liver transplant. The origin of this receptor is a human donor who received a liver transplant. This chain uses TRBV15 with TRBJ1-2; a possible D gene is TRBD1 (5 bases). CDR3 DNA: TGTGCCACCAGCAGAGATAAGGGGCCGAACTATGGCTACACCTTC. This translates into CATSRDKGPNYGYTF.